This T cell receptor (beta chain) was recovered during a study of cytomegalovirus exposure and HLA in healthy donors. Overall study findings and caveats: Cytomegalovirus-associated TCR beta chains were listed, numbering some 150.

Notes on this clone: Its specificity is unknown. Other DNA variants within this sample encode the same CDR3.

Measured with immunoSEQ multiplex PCR; TCRdb has only the in-frame clones, and not every one. Of fewer than 400,000 clones in the sample, roughly 85% were seen once. Trimming cost V 1 base and J 6 bases; bases outside gene matches: 1. The CDR3 totals 13 residues. In germline, CDR1 is SGHTA, CDR2 FQGNSA. The receptor's source is a woman between 18 and 30 years old in good health and CMV-seronegative. The specimen was PBMCs. The chain carries TRBV7-2 and TRBJ2-7; 9 bases are a match to TRBD1. CDR3 nucleotides: TGTGCCAGCAGCTTAGGACAGGGGGGCGAGCAGTACTTC. Protein sequence: CASSLGQGGEQYF.